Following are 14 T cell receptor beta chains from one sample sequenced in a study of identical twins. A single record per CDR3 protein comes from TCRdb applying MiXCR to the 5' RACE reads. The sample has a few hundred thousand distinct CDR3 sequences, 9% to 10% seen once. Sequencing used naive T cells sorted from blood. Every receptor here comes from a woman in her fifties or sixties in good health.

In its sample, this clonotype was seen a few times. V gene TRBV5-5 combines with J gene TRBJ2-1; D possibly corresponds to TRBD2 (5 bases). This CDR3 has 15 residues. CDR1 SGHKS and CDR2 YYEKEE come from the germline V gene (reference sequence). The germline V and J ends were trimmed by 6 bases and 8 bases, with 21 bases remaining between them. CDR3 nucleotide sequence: TGTGCCAGCAAATACTCGTCCCCGGTCGGGGATGAGCAGTTCTTC. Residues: CASKYSSPVGDEQFF.

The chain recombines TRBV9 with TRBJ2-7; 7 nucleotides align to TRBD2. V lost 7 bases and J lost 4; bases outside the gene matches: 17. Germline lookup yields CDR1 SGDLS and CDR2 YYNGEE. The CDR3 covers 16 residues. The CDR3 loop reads CASLGAREEIVYEQYF. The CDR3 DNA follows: TGTGCCAGCTTAGGAGCCCGGGAGGAAATTGTGTACGAGCAGTACTTC. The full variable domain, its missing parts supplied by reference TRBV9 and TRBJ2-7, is DSGVTQTPKHLITATGQRVTLRCSPRSGDLSVYWYQQSLDQGLQFLIQYYNGEERAKGNILERFSAQQFPDLHSELNLSSLELGDSALYFCASLGAREEIVYEQYFGPGTRLTVT.

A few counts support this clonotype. CDR3 loop: CASSFAGAVPYEQYF. CDR3 coding DNA: TGTGCCAGCAGCTTTGCAGGTGCCGTCCCCTACGAGCAGTACTTC. The rearrangement links TRBV11-3 to TRBJ2-7; D not certain. Germline CDR1 and CDR2: SGHNT and YENEEA. The CDR3 covers 15 residues. Deletions cut 3 bases from V and 2 bases from J, with 14 bases between.

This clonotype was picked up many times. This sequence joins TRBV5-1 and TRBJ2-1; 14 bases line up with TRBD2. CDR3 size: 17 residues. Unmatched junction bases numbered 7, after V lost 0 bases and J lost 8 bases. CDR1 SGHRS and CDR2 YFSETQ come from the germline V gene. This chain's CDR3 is CASSLDGTSGGWDEQFF. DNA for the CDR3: TGCGCCAGCAGCTTGGACGGGACTAGCGGGGGATGGGATGAGCAGTTCTTC.

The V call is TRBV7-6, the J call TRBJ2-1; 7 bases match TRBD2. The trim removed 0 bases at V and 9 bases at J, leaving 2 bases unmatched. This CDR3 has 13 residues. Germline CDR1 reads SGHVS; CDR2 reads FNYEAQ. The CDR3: CASSLAGTTEQFF. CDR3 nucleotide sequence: TGTGCCAGCAGCTTAGCTGGGACTACTGAGCAGTTCTTC.

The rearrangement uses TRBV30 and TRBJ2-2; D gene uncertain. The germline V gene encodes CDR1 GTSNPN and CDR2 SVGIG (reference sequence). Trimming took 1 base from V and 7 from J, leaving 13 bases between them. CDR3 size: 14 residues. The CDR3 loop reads CAWSALVVVGELFF. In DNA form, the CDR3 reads TGTGCCTGGAGTGCGCTAGTTGTCGTCGGGGAGCTGTTTTTT. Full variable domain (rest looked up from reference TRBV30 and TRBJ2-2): SQTIHQWPATLVQPVGSPLSLECTVEGTSNPNLYWYRQAAGRGLQLLFYSVGIGQISSEVPQNLSASRPQDRQFILSSKKLLLSDSGFYLCAWSALVVVGELFFGEGSRLTVL.

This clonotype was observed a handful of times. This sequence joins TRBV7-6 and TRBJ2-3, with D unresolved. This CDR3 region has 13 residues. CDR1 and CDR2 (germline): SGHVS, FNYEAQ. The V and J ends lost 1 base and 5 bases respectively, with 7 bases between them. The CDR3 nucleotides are TGTGCCAGCAGCTTAGAATTGGGAGATACGCAGTATTTT. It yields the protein CASSLELGDTQYF.

CDR3 loop: CSASGAKSYEQYF. CDR3 coding DNA: TGCAGTGCTAGCGGGGCGAAGTCCTACGAGCAGTACTTC. The chain joins TRBV20-1 to TRBJ2-7; the D gene could be TRBD1 or TRBD2 (5 bases each). Trimming removed 3 bases from V and 1 base from J, with 10 bases in between. The CDR3 loop spans 13 amino acids. The germline CDR1 and CDR2 sequences are DFQATT and SNEGSKA (reference sequence).

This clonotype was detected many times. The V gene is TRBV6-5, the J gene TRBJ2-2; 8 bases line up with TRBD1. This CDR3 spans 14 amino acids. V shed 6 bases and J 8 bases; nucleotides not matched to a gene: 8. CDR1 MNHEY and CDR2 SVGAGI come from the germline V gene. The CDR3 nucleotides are TGTGCCAGCAGCCGCGGACAGGGAATAGGGGAGCTGTTTTTT. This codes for CASSRGQGIGELFF.

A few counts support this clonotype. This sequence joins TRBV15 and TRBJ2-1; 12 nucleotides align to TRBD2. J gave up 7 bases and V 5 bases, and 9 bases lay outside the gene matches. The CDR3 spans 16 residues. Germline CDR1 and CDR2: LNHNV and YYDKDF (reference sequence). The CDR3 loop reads CATSRRLAGVVNEQFF. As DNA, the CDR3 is TGTGCCACCAGCCGGAGACTAGCGGGAGTTGTAAATGAGCAGTTCTTC.

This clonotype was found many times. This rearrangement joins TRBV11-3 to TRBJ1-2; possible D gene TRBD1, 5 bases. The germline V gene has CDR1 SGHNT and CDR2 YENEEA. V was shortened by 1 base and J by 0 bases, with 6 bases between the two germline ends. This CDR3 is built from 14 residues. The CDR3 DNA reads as TGTGCCAGCAGCTTAGGACAGACTAACTATGGCTACACCTTC. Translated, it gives CASSLGQTNYGYTF.

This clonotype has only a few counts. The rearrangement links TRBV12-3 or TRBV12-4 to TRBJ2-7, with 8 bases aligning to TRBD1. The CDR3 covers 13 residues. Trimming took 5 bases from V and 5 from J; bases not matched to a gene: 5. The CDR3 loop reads CASSMDRAHEQYV. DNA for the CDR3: TGTGCCAGCAGTATGGACAGGGCCCACGAGCAGTACGTC.

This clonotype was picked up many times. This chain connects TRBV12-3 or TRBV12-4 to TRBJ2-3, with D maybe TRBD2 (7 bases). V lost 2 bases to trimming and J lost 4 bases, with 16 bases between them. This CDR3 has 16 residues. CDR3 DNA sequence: TGTGCCAGCAGTTTACGGGGGCTAGCGGTCCCAGATACGCAGTATTTT. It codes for CASSLRGLAVPDTQYF.

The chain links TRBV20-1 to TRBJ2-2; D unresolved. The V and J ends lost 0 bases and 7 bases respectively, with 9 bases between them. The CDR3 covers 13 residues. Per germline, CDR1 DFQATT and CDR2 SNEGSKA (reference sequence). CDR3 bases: TGCAGTGCTAGAGATCAAAGGCGCGGGGAGCTGTTTTTT. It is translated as CSARDQRRGELFF.